The 21 T cell receptor beta chains below come from one sample, sequenced in a study of blood T cells in healthy people across ages. A second PCR, run for roughly 7 to 11 cycles, used a sample-barcoded 5' primer plus a J-beta primer mix. One entry per CDR3 protein, called by TCRdb with MiXCR from the 5' RACE reads. This table holds roughly 1.5 million distinct CDR3 sequences, less than 45% found once. The sequencing input was blood. The receptors originated from a woman aged 18 to 35 in good health.

V usage is TRBV29-1 and J usage is TRBJ1-5; D is possibly TRBD1 (6 bases). The CDR3 spans 13 residues. Trimming removed 7 bases at V and 5 bases at J, with 15 bases between. CDR1 SQVTM and CDR2 ANQGSEA come from the germline V gene. DNA for the CDR3: TGCAGCGCGATAGAACAGGGCGATCAGCCCCAGCATTTT. Protein product: CSAIEQGDQPQHF.

Here the CDR3 DNA reads TGCAGCGTTGTGATTCGGTGGAATGAGCAGTACTTC. Residues: CSVVIRWNEQYF. The chain carries TRBV29-1 and TRBJ2-5; unclear D gene. CDR1 is SQVTM and CDR2 is ANQGSEA in the germline V gene. The V gene lost 4 bases and the J gene lost 11 bases, with 17 bases spanning the gap. CDR3 length: 12 amino acids.

The chain links TRBV9 to TRBJ1-1, with unresolved D. The CDR3 length is 13 residues. Germline CDR1 is SGDLS and CDR2 is YYNGEE. V lost 3 bases, J lost 8 bases, and 14 bases lay in between. CDR3 in amino acids: CASSAHAGGEAFF. As DNA, the CDR3 is TGTGCCAGCAGCGCGCACGCAGGAGGGGAAGCTTTCTTT.

Only a few counts were recorded for this clonotype. The rearrangement links TRBV20-1 to TRBJ2-5; D may correspond to TRBD1 or TRBD2 (5 bases each). V dropped 8 bases and J dropped 2 bases, with 15 bases sitting between them. Germline V gene sequence: CDR1 DFQATT, CDR2 SNEGSKA (reference sequence). The CDR3 has 13 amino acids. The DNA of the CDR3 is TGCAGTTCGGTGGGGACGGTTCAAGAGACCCAGTACTTC. It yields the protein CSSVGTVQETQYF.

The CDR3 protein is CASSQVSGQGWETQYF. CDR3 in DNA: TGCGCCAGCAGCCAAGTCTCGGGACAGGGGTGGGAGACCCAGTACTTC. The chain joins TRBV4-1 to TRBJ2-5; 10 positions agree with TRBD1. The CDR3 loop spans 16 amino acids. Germline assignment: CDR1 MGHRA and CDR2 YSYEKL. The V gene end was trimmed by 1 base and the J gene end by 5 bases; junction bases not matched to a gene: 7.

V and J are TRBV20-1 and TRBJ1-2, with 7 nucleotides matching TRBD1. Germline CDR1 and CDR2: DFQATT and SNEGSKA (reference sequence). The CDR3 extends over 13 amino acids. The J segment lost 4 bases and the V segment lost 6 bases, leaving 8 bases of the junction unmatched. As DNA, the CDR3 is TGCAGTGCGCAGACAGGGAGGGGCTATGGCTACACCTTC. Protein product: CSAQTGRGYGYTF.

Notes on this clonotype: A much larger clone lies a single base off, so this may be a read error. The chain uses TRBV12-3 or TRBV12-4 and TRBJ2-2; D remains unclear. This CDR3 region has 13 residues. Trimming stripped 6 bases from V and 5 bases from J, with 10 bases between. The DNA of the CDR3 is TGTGCCAGCAGGCCTCAGGAGACCGGGGAGCTGTTTTTT. It codes for CASRPQETGELFF.

A word on this clonotype: No DNA is shown, since the ends of the CDR3 on it are uncertain; the CDR3 is the one TCRdb lists. The rearrangement uses TRBV4-2 and TRBJ2-6. Both ends counted, the CDR3 spans 16 residues. Germline loops: CDR1 LGHNA, CDR2 YNFKEQ. CDR3 sequence reads: CASSQEVGSGANALTF.

A few counts support this clonotype. The chain carries TRBV2 and TRBJ1-5, with D tentatively TRBD1 (6 bases). V shed 3 bases and J shed 0 bases, with 9 bases lying between them. Germline CDR1 and CDR2: SNHLY and FYNNEI. There are 15 residues in the CDR3. CDR3 sequence reads: CASSDGGASNQPQHF. For the CDR3, the DNA is TGTGCCAGCAGTGATGGGGGGGCTAGCAATCAGCCCCAGCATTTT.

The chain is built from TRBV11-2 and TRBJ1-4; TRBD1 is a possible D gene (5 bases). Germline CDR1 and CDR2: SGHAT and FQNNGV. This CDR3 has 14 amino acids. Trimming took off 3 bases at V and 8 bases at J, with 13 bases between the two ends. CDR3 nucleotide sequence: TGTGCCAGCAGCTTCGGAAGGGGTGGCGAAAAACTGTTTTTT. This gives the protein CASSFGRGGEKLFF.

The J gene is TRBJ1-5, the V gene TRBV28; D call uncertain. Germline V gene data show CDR1 as MDHEN and CDR2 as SYDVKM. Trimming removed 3 bases at V and 2 bases at J, with 8 bases between. The CDR3 is 14 amino acids. The CDR3 sequence: CASSLLQRNQPQHF. CDR3 nucleotides: TGTGCCAGCAGTTTGTTACAGCGCAATCAGCCCCAGCATTTT.

Notes on this clonotype: A much larger clone sits a single nucleotide away, making a read error possible. V and J are TRBV10-3 and TRBJ2-7, with 9 bases that match TRBD2. Per germline, CDR1 ENHRY and CDR2 SYGVKD. CDR3 length: 14 amino acids. Losses at the gene ends were 5 bases for V and 7 bases for J; bases not matched to a gene: 9. The chain's CDR3 is CAISPGLARHEQYF. The CDR3 DNA follows: TGTGCCATCAGTCCGGGACTAGCTAGGCATGAGCAGTACTTC.

This clonotype was counted only a few times. CDR3 nucleotides: TGTGCCACCAGAGGACAGGGAAGGTCAGATACGCAGTATTTT. Amino acids: CATRGQGRSDTQYF. The chain combines TRBV24-1 with TRBJ2-3, with TRBD1 matching 8 bases. There are 14 residues in the CDR3. With 7 bases clipped from V and 4 bases from J, the junction kept 6 bases outside the gene matches. Germline-derived CDR1 and CDR2 are KGHDR and SFDVKD.

This clonotype has just a few counts. The CDR3: CASIPDRANIQYF. DNA of the CDR3: TGTGCCAGCATCCCGGACAGGGCGAACATTCAGTACTTC. J is TRBJ2-4 and V is TRBV7-2; 8 bases align to TRBD1. Germline lookup yields CDR1 SGHTA and CDR2 FQGNSA. V was pared by 7 bases and J by 7 bases, with 6 bases of the junction left unmatched. The CDR3 is made up of 13 amino acids.

This chain uses TRBV29-1 with TRBJ2-3; a possible D gene is TRBD2 (6 bases). Germline V lookup: CDR1 SQVTM, CDR2 ANQGSEA. Trimming removed 1 base at V and 5 bases at J, with 7 bases between. The CDR3 spans 12 residues. The CDR3 here is CSVEGRVDTQYF. The CDR3 DNA reads as TGCAGCGTTGAAGGGAGGGTAGATACGCAGTATTTT.

This clonotype was found a few times. V is TRBV29-1 and J is TRBJ2-7, with D maybe TRBD2 (5 bases). V was cut by 2 bases and J by 5 bases, with 16 bases left in between. This CDR3 is built from 14 residues. Germline-derived CDR1 and CDR2 are SQVTM and ANQGSEA. This chain's CDR3 is CSVEIGLHSDEQYF. The CDR3 DNA sequence: TGCAGCGTTGAAATAGGACTGCATAGCGACGAGCAGTACTTC.

The rearrangement joins TRBV5-1 to TRBJ2-7, with 12 bases fitting TRBD2. V dropped 3 bases and J dropped 0; count of bases not matched to a gene: 7. CDR1 is SGHRS, CDR2 YFSETQ, per germline. This CDR3 region has 17 residues. CDR3 amino acids: CASSSGTSGLSSYEQYF. The CDR3 bases are TGCGCCAGCAGCTCCGGGACTAGCGGGCTTAGCTCCTACGAGCAGTACTTC. The variable domain in full, completed from reference TRBV5-1 and TRBJ2-7, reads KAGVTQTPRYLIKTRGQQVTLSCSPISGHRSVSWYQQTPGQGLQFLFEYFSETQRNKGNFPGRFSGRQFSNSRSEMNVSTLELGDSALYLCASSSGTSGLSSYEQYFGPGTRLTVT.

The J gene is TRBJ1-5, the V gene TRBV24-1, with a possible D match to TRBD1 (6 bases). V lost 5 bases and J 7 bases, leaving 17 bases between the germline ends. The germline CDR1 and CDR2 sequences are KGHDR and SFDVKD. This CDR3 contains 15 residues. In DNA form, the CDR3 reads TGTGCCACCAGTGGAACACAGGGAGCGTACCAGCCCCAGCATTTT. Translation: CATSGTQGAYQPQHF.

This clonotype has just a few counts. The rearrangement uses TRBV10-3 and TRBJ2-7; D remains unclear. Germline CDR1 and CDR2: ENHRY and SYGVKD. CDR3 length equals 12 residues. V lost 6 bases, J lost 0 bases, and 6 bases lay in between. The CDR3 loop is CAISALSYEQYF. The CDR3 nucleotides are TGTGCCATCAGCGCTCTCTCCTACGAGCAGTACTTC.

This clonotype came up a few times. This rearrangement joins TRBV6-2 or TRBV6-3 to TRBJ2-1; D not resolved. Germline V gene lookup returns CDR1 MNHEY and CDR2 SVGEGT. V was clipped by 7 bases and J by 4 bases, with 11 bases between them. The CDR3 loop spans 13 amino acids. The CDR3 loop reads CASNLDRYNEQFF. The CDR3 DNA is TGTGCCAGCAACCTTGACCGGTACAATGAGCAGTTCTTC.

The genes are TRBV30 and TRBJ2-1; perhaps TRBD2 as D (6 bases). With 2 bases removed from V and 6 bases from J, the gap between germline ends came to 11 bases. Germline assignment: CDR1 GTSNPN and CDR2 SVGIG (reference sequence). The CDR3 totals 13 residues. In nucleotides, the CDR3 is TGTGCCTGGAGTACCGGGACTGGCAATGAGCAGTTCTTC. It yields the protein CAWSTGTGNEQFF.